This TCR beta chain is from a study of OX40 agonist ivuxolimab in advanced cancers. Across the study: Ivuxolimab, an antibody acting as an agonist of OX40 (CD134), was used to treat patients. From about 23 to 85 years was the age range, with a mean of around 56 years, and over 80% were male. One patient with hepatocellular carcinoma and two with cutaneous melanoma, three in all, had partial responses.

Libraries were prepared by immunoSEQ multiplex PCR; TCRdb keeps only in-frame clonotypes and omits some of them. In the table there are about 77,000 clones, 85% to 90% of which are singletons. Peripheral blood came from all dose cohorts at three timepoints. The sample was CD4+ or CD8+ T cells sorted from blood, taken in a trial of the OX40 agonist ivuxolimab. The sequence was collected from an adult with an advanced solid tumor such as melanoma, head and neck, liver or kidney cancer.

In nucleotides, the CDR3 is TGTGCCAGCAGCTATGGCGGGTGGGACCAGCCCCAGCATTTT. It codes for CASSYGGWDQPQHF. This chain uses TRBV5-5 with TRBJ1-5, with D possibly being TRBD1 (5 bases). This CDR3 has 14 amino acids. Germline assignment: CDR1 SGHKS and CDR2 YYEKEE (reference sequence). The germline V and J ends were trimmed by 3 bases and 7 bases, with 14 bases remaining between them.